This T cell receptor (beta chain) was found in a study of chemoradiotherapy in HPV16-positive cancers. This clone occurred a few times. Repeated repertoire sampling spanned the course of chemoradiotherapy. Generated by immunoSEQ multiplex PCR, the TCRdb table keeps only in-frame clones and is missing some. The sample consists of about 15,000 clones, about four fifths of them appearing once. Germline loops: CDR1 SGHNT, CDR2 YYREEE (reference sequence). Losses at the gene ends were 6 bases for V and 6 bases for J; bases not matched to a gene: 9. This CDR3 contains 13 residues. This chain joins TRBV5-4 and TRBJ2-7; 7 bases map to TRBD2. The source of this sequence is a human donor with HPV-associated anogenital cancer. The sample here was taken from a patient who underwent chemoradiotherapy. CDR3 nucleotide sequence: TGTGCCAGCACCCCTGTCGGGGGGAGCGAGCAGTACTTC. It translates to CASTPVGGSEQYF. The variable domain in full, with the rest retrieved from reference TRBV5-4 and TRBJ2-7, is ETGVTQSPTHLIKTRGQQVTLRCSSQSGHNTVSWYQQALGQGPQFIFQYYREEENGRGNFPPRFSGLQFPNYSSELNVNALELDDSALYLCASTPVGGSEQYFGPGTRLTVT.